This TCR beta chain was sequenced for a study of blood T cell repertoires in COVID-19. For the study at large: The origin of the acute and convalescent COVID-19 samples was the United States, Italy and Spain. PBMCs, B-cell-depleted T cells, or T cells were the source of the cDNA or gDNA that made up the material.

CDR1 and CDR2 (germline): MDHEN, SYDVKM. The CDR3 length is 18 residues. Trimming left V 1 base short and J 2 bases short, with 21 bases between. In the source study's methods: Nucleated cell number was recorded as an estimate derived from reference gene primer amplification. TCRdb's table, derived via immunoSEQ multiplex PCR, lists solely in-frame clones and lacks some. V and J calls and clone size are those listed in that table; D and trimming were worked out from the DNA. Of hundreds of thousands of clones detected, around four fifths appear once; the ten largest clones hold over 15%. The chain carries TRBV28 and TRBJ2-7; the D gene is possibly TRBD1 (5 bases). The source material was peripheral blood. This clonotype originated in a woman of 80 years or more with active or convalescent COVID-19. CDR3 DNA: TGTGCCAGCAGTTTATTAGGGTCCAGGGCAGGGTTGGCCTACGAGCAGTACTTC. It encodes CASSLLGSRAGLAYEQYF. Based on the CDR3 plus reference TRBV28 and TRBJ2-7, the full variable domain is DVKVTQSSRYLVKRTGEKVFLECVQDMDHENMFWYRQDPGLGLRLIYFSYDVKMKEKGDIPEGYSVSREKKERFSLILESASTNQTSMYLCASSLLGSRAGLAYEQYFGPGTRLTVT.